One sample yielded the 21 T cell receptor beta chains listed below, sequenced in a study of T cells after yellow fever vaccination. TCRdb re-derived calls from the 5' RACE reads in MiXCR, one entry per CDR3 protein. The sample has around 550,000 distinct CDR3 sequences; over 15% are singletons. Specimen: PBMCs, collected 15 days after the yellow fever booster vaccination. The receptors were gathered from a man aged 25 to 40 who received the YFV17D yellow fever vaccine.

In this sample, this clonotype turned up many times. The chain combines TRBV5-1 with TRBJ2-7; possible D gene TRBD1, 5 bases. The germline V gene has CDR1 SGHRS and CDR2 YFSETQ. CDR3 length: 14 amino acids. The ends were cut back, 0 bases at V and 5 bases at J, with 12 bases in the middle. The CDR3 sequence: CASSLVVQGNEQYF. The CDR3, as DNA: TGCGCCAGCAGCTTGGTGGTTCAGGGCAACGAGCAGTACTTC.

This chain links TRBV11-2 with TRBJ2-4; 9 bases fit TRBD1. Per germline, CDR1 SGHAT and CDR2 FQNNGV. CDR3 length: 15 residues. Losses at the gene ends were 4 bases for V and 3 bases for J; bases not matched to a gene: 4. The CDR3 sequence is CASSWTGVDKNIQYF. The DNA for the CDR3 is TGTGCCAGCAGCTGGACAGGGGTTGACAAAAACATTCAGTACTTC.

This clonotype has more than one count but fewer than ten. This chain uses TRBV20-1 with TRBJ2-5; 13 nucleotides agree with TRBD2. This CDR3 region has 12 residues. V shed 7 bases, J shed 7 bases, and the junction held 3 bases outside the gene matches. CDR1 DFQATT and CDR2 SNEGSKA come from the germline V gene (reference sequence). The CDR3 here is CSVTSGRGTQYF. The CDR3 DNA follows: TGCAGTGTAACTAGCGGGAGGGGGACCCAGTACTTC.

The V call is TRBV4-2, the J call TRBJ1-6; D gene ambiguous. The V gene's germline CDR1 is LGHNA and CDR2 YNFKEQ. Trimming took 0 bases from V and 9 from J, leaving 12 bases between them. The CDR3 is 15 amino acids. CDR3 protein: CASSQDLAESSPLHF. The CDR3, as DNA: TGTGCCAGCAGCCAAGATTTGGCAGAGAGTTCACCCCTCCACTTT.

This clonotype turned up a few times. Here the CDR3 reads CASSSYATNEQFF. The CDR3 coding sequence is TGTGCCAGCAGTTCCTACGCCACCAATGAGCAGTTCTTC. The chain joins TRBV12-3 or TRBV12-4 to TRBJ2-1; no reliable D call. V lost 4 bases and J 6 bases, leaving 10 bases between the germline ends. This CDR3 is built from 13 residues.

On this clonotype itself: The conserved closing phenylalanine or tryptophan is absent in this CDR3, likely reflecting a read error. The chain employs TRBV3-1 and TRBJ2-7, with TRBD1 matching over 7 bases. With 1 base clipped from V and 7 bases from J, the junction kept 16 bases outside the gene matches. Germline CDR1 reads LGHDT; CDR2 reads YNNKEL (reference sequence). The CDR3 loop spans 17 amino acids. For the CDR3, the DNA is TGTGCCAGCAGCCAAGTTTTATCCGGGACAGACTTTTCTGAGCAGTACCTC. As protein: CASSQVLSGTDFSEQYL.

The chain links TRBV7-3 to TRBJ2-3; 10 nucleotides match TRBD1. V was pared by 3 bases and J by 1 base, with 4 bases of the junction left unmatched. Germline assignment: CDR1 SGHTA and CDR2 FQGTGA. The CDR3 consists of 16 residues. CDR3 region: CASSLGQGLGTDTQYF. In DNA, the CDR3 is TGTGCCAGCAGCTTGGGACAGGGGCTAGGCACAGATACGCAGTATTTT.

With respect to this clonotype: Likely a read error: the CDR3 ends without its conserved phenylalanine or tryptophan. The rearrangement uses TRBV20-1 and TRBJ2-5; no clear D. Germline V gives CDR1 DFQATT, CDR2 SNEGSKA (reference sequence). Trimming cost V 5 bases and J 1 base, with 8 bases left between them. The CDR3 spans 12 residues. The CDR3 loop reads CSASETQETQYL. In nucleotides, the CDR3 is TGCAGTGCTTCCGAAACCCAAGAGACCCAGTACCTC.

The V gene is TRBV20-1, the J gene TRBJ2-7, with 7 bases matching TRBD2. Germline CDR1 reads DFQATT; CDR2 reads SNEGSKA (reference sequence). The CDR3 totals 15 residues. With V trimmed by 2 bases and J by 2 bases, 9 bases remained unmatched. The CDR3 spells CSARFTSAPAYEQYF. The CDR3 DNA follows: TGCAGTGCTAGATTCACTAGCGCCCCTGCCTACGAGCAGTACTTC.

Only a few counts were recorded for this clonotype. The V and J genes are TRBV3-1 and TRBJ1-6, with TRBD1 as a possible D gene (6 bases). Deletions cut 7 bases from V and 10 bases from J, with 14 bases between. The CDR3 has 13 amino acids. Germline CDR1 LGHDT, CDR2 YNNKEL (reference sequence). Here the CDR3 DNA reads TGTGCCAGCACCCGGCGGGGGGCCTCACCCCTCCACTTT. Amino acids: CASTRRGASPLHF.

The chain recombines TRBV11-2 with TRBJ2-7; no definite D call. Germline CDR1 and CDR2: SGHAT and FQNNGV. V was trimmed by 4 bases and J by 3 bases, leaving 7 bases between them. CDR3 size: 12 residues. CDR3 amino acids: CASSYLNYEQYF. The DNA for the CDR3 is TGTGCCAGCAGCTATCTCAACTACGAGCAGTACTTC.

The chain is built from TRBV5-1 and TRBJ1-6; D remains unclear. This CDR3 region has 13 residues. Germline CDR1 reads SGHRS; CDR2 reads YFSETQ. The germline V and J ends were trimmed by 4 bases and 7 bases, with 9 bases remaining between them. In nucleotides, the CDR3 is TGCGCCAGCAGCCCGCGGGAGAATTCACCCCTCCACTTT. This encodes CASSPRENSPLHF.

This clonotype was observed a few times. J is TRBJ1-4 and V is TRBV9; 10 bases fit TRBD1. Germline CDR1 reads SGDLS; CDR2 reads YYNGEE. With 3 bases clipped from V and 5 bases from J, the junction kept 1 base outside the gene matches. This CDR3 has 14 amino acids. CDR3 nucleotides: TGTGCCAGCAGCGCGGACAGGGGGAATGAAAAACTGTTTTTT. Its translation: CASSADRGNEKLFF.

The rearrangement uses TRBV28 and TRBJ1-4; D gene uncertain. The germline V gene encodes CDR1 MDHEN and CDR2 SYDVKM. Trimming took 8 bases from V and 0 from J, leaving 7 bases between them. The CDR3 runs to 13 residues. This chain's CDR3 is CASQRTTNEKLFF. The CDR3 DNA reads TGTGCCAGCCAACGAACAACTAATGAAAAACTGTTTTTT.

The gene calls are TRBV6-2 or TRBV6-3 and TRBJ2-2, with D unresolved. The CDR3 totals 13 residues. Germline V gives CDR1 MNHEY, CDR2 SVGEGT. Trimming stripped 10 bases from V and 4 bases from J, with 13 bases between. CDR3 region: CANKDLGTGELFF. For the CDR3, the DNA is TGTGCCAACAAAGACCTGGGCACCGGGGAGCTGTTTTTT.

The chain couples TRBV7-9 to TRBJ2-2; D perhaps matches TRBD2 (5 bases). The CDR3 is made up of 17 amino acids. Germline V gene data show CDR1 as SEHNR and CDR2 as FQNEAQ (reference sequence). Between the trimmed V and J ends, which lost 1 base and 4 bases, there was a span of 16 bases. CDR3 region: CASSLGPAGIATGELFF. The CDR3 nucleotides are TGTGCCAGCAGCTTAGGACCCGCCGGGATTGCCACCGGGGAGCTGTTTTTT.

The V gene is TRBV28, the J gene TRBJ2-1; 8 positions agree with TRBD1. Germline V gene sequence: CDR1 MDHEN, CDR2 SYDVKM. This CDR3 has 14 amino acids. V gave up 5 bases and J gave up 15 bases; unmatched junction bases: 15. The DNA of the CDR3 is TGTGCCAGCAGTCCCAATCCGGACAGGGCGGGACCGTTCTTC. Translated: CASSPNPDRAGPFF.

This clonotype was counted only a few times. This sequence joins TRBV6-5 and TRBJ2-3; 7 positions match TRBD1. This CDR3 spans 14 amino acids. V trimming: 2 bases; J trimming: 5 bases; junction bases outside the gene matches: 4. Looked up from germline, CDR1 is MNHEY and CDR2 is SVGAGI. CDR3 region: CASSYRGLKDTQYF. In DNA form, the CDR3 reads TGTGCCAGCAGTTACAGGGGGCTGAAAGATACGCAGTATTTT.

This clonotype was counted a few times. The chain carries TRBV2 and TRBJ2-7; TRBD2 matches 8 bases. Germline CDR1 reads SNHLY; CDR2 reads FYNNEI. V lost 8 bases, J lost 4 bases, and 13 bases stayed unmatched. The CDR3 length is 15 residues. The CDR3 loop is CASHSLFSGKYEQYF. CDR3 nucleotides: TGTGCCAGCCATTCCCTCTTTAGCGGGAAATACGAGCAGTACTTC.

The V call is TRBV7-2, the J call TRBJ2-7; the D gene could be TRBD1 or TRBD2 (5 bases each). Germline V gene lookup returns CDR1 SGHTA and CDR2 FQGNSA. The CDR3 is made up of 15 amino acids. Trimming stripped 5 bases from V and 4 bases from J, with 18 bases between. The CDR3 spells CASSPWGNTGYEQYF. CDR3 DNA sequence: TGTGCCAGCAGCCCCTGGGGGAATACGGGTTACGAGCAGTACTTC.

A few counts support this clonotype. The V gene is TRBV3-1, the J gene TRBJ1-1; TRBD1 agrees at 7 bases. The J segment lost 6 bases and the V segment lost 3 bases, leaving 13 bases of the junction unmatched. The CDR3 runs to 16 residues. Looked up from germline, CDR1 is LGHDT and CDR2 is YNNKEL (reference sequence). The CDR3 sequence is CASSQISEGALPEAFF. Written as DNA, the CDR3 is TGTGCCAGCAGCCAGATATCTGAGGGGGCCCTCCCTGAAGCTTTCTTT.